What follows are 9 T cell receptor beta chains derived from one specimen sequenced in a study of blood T cell repertoires in COVID-19 (dated by TCRdb to 2019 to 2021). Receptor libraries were prepared by the immunoSEQ multiplex PCR assay. TCRdb mirrors the immuneACCESS table, restricted to in-frame sequences. Some clones are absent from its copies; in checked studies, under half trace to an unresolved V gene, and the reason for the others is unknown. Counted in this sample were a few hundred thousand clones; 70% to 90% of them appeared once. The ten largest clones capture 1.5% to 2% of the sample. The material sequenced was peripheral blood. The source of these receptors is a woman aged 25 to 45 with COVID-19, enrolled during active disease.

The V and J genes are TRBV7-2 and TRBJ2-1; 9 bases are a match to TRBD2. CDR1 and CDR2 from the germline V gene are SGHTA and FQGNSA. The CDR3 is 12 residues long. The V segment lost 5 bases and the J segment 12 bases; nucleotides outside the gene matches: 5. CDR3 bases: TGTGCCAGCAGCACTCTAGCGGGGAGGCAGTTCTTC. Translating gives CASSTLAGRQFF. Filled out from reference TRBV7-2 and TRBJ2-1, the complete variable domain reads GAGVSQSPSNKVTEKGKDVELRCDPISGHTALYWYRQSLGQGLEFLIYFQGNSAPDKSGLPSDRFSAERTGGSVSTLTIQRTQQEDSAVYLCASSTLAGRQFFGPGTRLTVL.

The J gene is TRBJ2-2, the V gene TRBV4-1; 7 positions agree with TRBD2. Germline values: CDR1 MGHRA, CDR2 YSYEKL. The CDR3 is made up of 18 amino acids. Losses at the gene ends were 0 bases for V and 1 base for J; bases not matched to a gene: 8. DNA of the CDR3: TGCGCCAGCAGCCAAGAAAAGAGGGTAGCGGGGAACACCGGGGAGCTGTTTTTT. It is translated as CASSQEKRVAGNTGELFF.

The chain carries TRBV19 and TRBJ2-4; D is perhaps TRBD1 (6 bases). V gave up 6 bases and J gave up 0 bases, with 15 bases separating them. The CDR3 consists of 16 residues. Germline V gene data show CDR1 as LNHDA and CDR2 as SQIVND (reference sequence). The CDR3 coding sequence is TGTGCCAGTAGCCCGACAGGAGTGAGAGCCAAAAACATTCAGTACTTC. Translation: CASSPTGVRAKNIQYF.

The chain recombines TRBV10-2 with TRBJ2-1, with 7 bases that match TRBD2. The ends lost 4 bases at V and 9 bases at J; junction bases unmatched: 6. The germline V gene encodes CDR1 WSHSY and CDR2 SAAADI. The CDR3 loop spans 13 amino acids. The CDR3 is CASSGGEGREQFF. Here the CDR3 DNA reads TGCGCCAGCAGTGGGGGGGAGGGACGTGAGCAGTTCTTC.

The V gene is TRBV6-5, the J gene TRBJ2-7, with D tentatively TRBD2 (6 bases). Per the germline V gene, CDR1 is MNHEY and CDR2 is SVGAGI. V lost 7 bases and J lost 2, with 12 bases in between. The CDR3 is 13 amino acids. The CDR3 protein is CASKKDYPYEQYF. CDR3 nucleotides: TGTGCCAGCAAGAAGGACTACCCCTACGAGCAGTACTTC.

This chain links TRBV5-1 with TRBJ2-3, with a possible D match to TRBD2 (6 bases). CDR1 and CDR2 from the germline V gene are SGHRS and YFSETQ. The CDR3 covers 16 residues. Trimming cost V 2 bases and J 3 bases, with 16 bases left between them. CDR3 nucleotide sequence: TGCGCCAGCAGCTTCACTAGCCTTCAGGGTACAGATACGCAGTATTTT. It yields the protein CASSFTSLQGTDTQYF.

This chain uses TRBV29-1 with TRBJ1-3; no firm D call. The CDR3 is 14 residues long. The ends were cut back, 3 bases at V and 0 bases at J, with 9 bases in the middle. Germline values: CDR1 SQVTM, CDR2 ANQGSEA. Written as DNA, the CDR3 is TGCAGCGTTGAGCGGCACGACTCTGGAAACACCATATATTTT. It encodes CSVERHDSGNTIYF.

The chain employs TRBV27 and TRBJ1-6, with D hard to call. This CDR3 is 15 amino acids long. V lost 3 bases, J lost 5 bases, and 11 bases lay in between. CDR1 MNHEY and CDR2 SMNVEV come from the germline V gene (reference sequence). CDR3 loop: CASSFGGSNNSPLHF. The CDR3 region has the DNA TGTGCCAGCAGTTTCGGTGGTAGCAATAATTCACCCCTCCACTTT.

V gene TRBV7-9 combines with J gene TRBJ1-2; possible D gene TRBD1, 5 bases. CDR1 SEHNR and CDR2 FQNEAQ come from the germline V gene (reference sequence). The CDR3 has 14 residues. The V end lost 3 bases, the J end lost 3 bases, and 11 bases lay between the germline ends. For the CDR3, the DNA is TGTGCCAGCAGCTTGTCTCCAGGGTACTATGGCTACACCTTC. This translates into CASSLSPGYYGYTF.